Each of the 13 T cell receptor beta chains below was sequenced from the same sample in a study of CD8+ T cells in alopecia areata (dated by TCRdb to 2017 to 2018). The receptor library was made with the immunoSEQ multiplex PCR assay. For TCR sequencing, RNA was extracted from every sample and reverse transcribed into cDNA to serve as template. Entries here come from immuneACCESS through TCRdb and include only in-frame sequences with V and J called. Some clones fail to appear in such tables; in the studies checked, an unresolved V gene covers under half of the shortfall, and the cause of the remainder is unknown. The sample records roughly 140,000 clones, 82% of which are singletons. The ten largest account for roughly 25% of the sample. Sample time point, as interpreted from the label and publication: 4 weeks on oral tofacitinib. The treatment or condition label here, explained by the study, means: oral pan-JAK inhibitor, 5-10 mg twice daily.

Sample: CD8+ T cells sorted from blood, taken at week 4, from a patient treated with tofacitinib. These receptors all come from a human donor with alopecia areata.

The V call is TRBV16, the J call TRBJ1-1; D is uncertain. Germline V gene data show CDR1 as KGHSY and CDR2 as FQNENV. V was pared by 0 bases and J by 11 bases, with 10 bases between. The CDR3 runs to 12 residues. CDR3 bases: TGTGCCAGCAGCCAATCCACCACAAGGGCTTTCTTT. Its translation: CASSQSTTRAFF.

Concerning this clone: Additional DNA sequences in this sample encode the identical CDR3. J is TRBJ2-3 and V is TRBV7-9; D remains unclear. The CDR3 is 11 residues long. CDR1 and CDR2 (germline): SEHNR, FQNEAQ (reference sequence). Between the trimmed V and J ends, which lost 5 bases and 2 bases, there was a span of 2 bases. This CDR3 reads CASSLTDTQYF. CDR3 DNA sequence: TGTGCCAGCAGCCTCACAGATACGCAGTATTTT.

This clone has a single count. The V and J genes are TRBV9 and TRBJ1-3; 8 nucleotides match TRBD1. Unmatched junction bases numbered 6, after V lost 3 bases and J lost 4 bases. CDR3 length: 15 amino acids. Germline loops: CDR1 SGDLS, CDR2 YYNGEE. The CDR3 protein is CASSGQGSSGNTIYF. CDR3 DNA sequence: TGTGCCAGCAGCGGACAGGGGTCTTCAGGAAACACCATATATTTT. The variable domain in full, with the rest retrieved from reference TRBV9 and TRBJ1-3, is DSGVTQTPKHLITATGQRVTLRCSPRSGDLSVYWYQQSLDQGLQFLIQYYNGEERAKGNILERFSAQQFPDLHSELNLSSLELGDSALYFCASSGQGSSGNTIYFGEGSWLTVV.

CDR3 in DNA: TGTGCCAGTAGTATAGGACTACTCGGATGGGAGCAGTACTTC. Translated, it gives CASSIGLLGWEQYF. This sequence joins TRBV19 and TRBJ2-7; D might be TRBD2 (5 bases). With 1 base removed from V and 7 bases from J, the gap between germline ends came to 14 bases. The length of the CDR3 is 14 residues. The germline V gene has CDR1 LNHDA and CDR2 SQIVND (reference sequence). Together with reference TRBV19 and TRBJ2-7, the CDR3 gives the full variable domain: DGGITQSPKYLFRKEGQNVTLSCEQNLNHDAMYWYRQDPGQGLRLIYYSQIVNDFQKGDIAEGYSVSREKKESFPLTVTSAQKNPTAFYLCASSIGLLGWEQYFGPGTRLTVT.

This clone was counted once. Other DNA sequences in this specimen translate into the identical CDR3. This CDR3 is CASSLEGAETQYF. As DNA, the CDR3 is TGTGCCAGCAGCCTCGAGGGAGCGGAGACCCAGTACTTC. The V and J genes are TRBV11-2 and TRBJ2-5; D is perhaps TRBD2 (5 bases). The CDR3 is made up of 13 amino acids. Germline CDR1 SGHAT, CDR2 FQNNGV. V was clipped by 5 bases and J by 5 bases, with 12 bases between them.

V and J are TRBV5-4 and TRBJ2-4, with no clear D. The CDR3 contains 14 residues. CDR1 SGHNT and CDR2 YYREEE come from the germline V gene (reference sequence). V lost 9 bases and J 0 bases, leaving 13 bases between the germline ends. The DNA for the CDR3 is TGTGCCACCTCTGCAGACCTAGCCAAAAACATTCAGTACTTC. It encodes CATSADLAKNIQYF.

This sequence joins TRBV27 and TRBJ2-7; unclear D gene. This CDR3 is 17 amino acids long. Trimming removed 1 base at V and 0 bases at J, with 16 bases between. Germline V gives CDR1 MNHEY, CDR2 SMNVEV (reference sequence). CDR3 in DNA: TGTGCCAGCAGTTTATGGTCCGGGCAGGCCAGCTCCTACGAGCAGTACTTC. This gives the protein CASSLWSGQASSYEQYF.

The J gene is TRBJ2-1, the V gene TRBV9; D is perhaps TRBD2 (6 bases). This CDR3 is built from 16 residues. The V end was cut by 0 bases, the J end by 0 bases, with 10 bases between. Germline values: CDR1 SGDLS, CDR2 YYNGEE. This CDR3 is CASSVVMGGSYNEQFF. In nucleotides, the CDR3 is TGTGCCAGCAGCGTAGTTATGGGGGGCTCCTACAATGAGCAGTTCTTC. Full variable domain (rest looked up from reference TRBV9 and TRBJ2-1): DSGVTQTPKHLITATGQRVTLRCSPRSGDLSVYWYQQSLDQGLQFLIQYYNGEERAKGNILERFSAQQFPDLHSELNLSSLELGDSALYFCASSVVMGGSYNEQFFGPGTRLTVL.

The CDR3 DNA is TGTGCCAGCTCACCAGAGCCACACCAGAGGAATGAGCAGTTCTTC. It encodes CASSPEPHQRNEQFF. This rearrangement joins TRBV18 to TRBJ2-1; D call uncertain. The germline gives CDR1 KGHSH, CDR2 LQKENI. V was shortened by 2 bases and J by 7 bases, with 15 bases between the two germline ends. The CDR3 has 15 residues.

This chain links TRBV15 with TRBJ1-5, with unresolved D. The CDR3 is 14 residues long. Trimming took off 5 bases at V and 3 bases at J, with 11 bases between the two ends. In germline, CDR1 is LNHNV, CDR2 YYDKDF (reference sequence). DNA for the CDR3: TGTGCCACCAGCGCTGGAAGGTCCAATCAGCCCCAGCATTTT. This translates into CATSAGRSNQPQHF.

This clone was found once. The gene calls are TRBV2 and TRBJ2-7; no clear D. The germline V gene has CDR1 SNHLY and CDR2 FYNNEI. The CDR3 is 13 amino acids. V was clipped by 11 bases and J by 1 base, with 15 bases between them. This CDR3 is CAVTMDPSYEQYF. The CDR3 bases are TGTGCCGTAACTATGGACCCTTCCTACGAGCAGTACTTC.

The chain couples TRBV6-5 to TRBJ2-7, with D possibly being TRBD2 (6 bases). This CDR3 spans 14 amino acids. V lost 2 bases and J lost 5, with 13 bases in between. Germline CDR1 reads MNHEY; CDR2 reads SVGAGI. The CDR3, as DNA: TGTGCCAGCAGTTACGGGGGGACGGGCGACGAGCAGTACTTC. It codes for CASSYGGTGDEQYF.

V gene TRBV6-5 combines with J gene TRBJ2-2; D might be TRBD1 (6 bases). The CDR3 is made up of 14 amino acids. V was trimmed by 2 bases and J by 7 bases, leaving 11 bases between them. Germline CDR1 MNHEY, CDR2 SVGAGI. DNA for the CDR3: TGTGCCAGCAGTTACGGGACACCTTACGGGGAGCTGTTTTTT. Its translation: CASSYGTPYGELFF.